This is a list of T cell receptor beta chains from one sample in a study of a mutant IDH1 vaccine in newly diagnosed glioma. The data were produced by immunoSEQ multiplex PCR, yet TCRdb's version contains in-frame clones alone and is incomplete. The sample includes roughly 35,000 clones, 75% to 90% of them seen just once. The sample here was PBMCs, taken from a glioma patient treated with radiotherapy, temozolomide or both. The receptors derive from a middle-aged woman with glioma. The CDR3 runs from the conserved cysteine through the conserved F or W. The order of the fields is clone size, J gene, V gene, D gene, CDR3 DNA, CDR3 protein. A D gene is named only where the DNA matches it firmly. Not all rows give a size; the values are once, few, many and, for expanded clones, a class.

>NA|TRBJ1-3|TRBV29-1|NA
TGCAGCGTTGGGCCTGCTGCCGGAAACACCATATATTTT
CSVGPAAGNTIYF
>NA|TRBJ2-5|TRBV19|NA
TGTGCCAGTAGTGCATCCCCAGCGGCGTACCAAGAGACCCAGTACTTC
CASSASPAAYQETQYF
>NA|TRBJ1-2|TRBV7-8|TRBD1
TGTGCCAGCAGCCCACGGACAGGATTCTATGGCTACACCTTC
CASSPRTGFYGYTF
>NA|TRBJ2-7|TRBV30|NA
TGTGCCTGGAGTGACGGAAGCTCCTACGAGCAGTACTTC
CAWSDGSSYEQYF
>NA|TRBJ1-6|TRBV7-2|NA
TGTGCCAGCGGCTACCGTGAGGGTAGCAATTCACCCCTCCACTTT
CASGYREGSNSPLHF
>NA|TRBJ2-5|TRBV7-9|NA
TGTGCCAGCAGCTCGACAGGAGGGGAAATGGAGACCCAGTACTTC
CASSSTGGEMETQYF
>NA|TRBJ1-2|TRBV7-9|NA
TGTGCCAGCACCTTACAGGCTGCTAACTATGGCTACACCTTC
CASTLQAANYGYTF
>NA|TRBJ2-6|TRBV19|NA
TGTGCCAGTAGTTTAGGGCTCTCTGGGGCCAACGTCCTGACTTTC
CASSLGLSGANVLTF
>once|TRBJ1-2|TRBV5-4|NA
TGTGCCAGCAGCTTCGGTGGACCGTTGCCAGCCTATGGCTACACCTTC
CASSFGGPLPAYGYTF
>NA|TRBJ2-5|TRBV5-1|TRBD1
TGCGCCAGCAGCTTGGTGGGACAGGGGGGAGAGACCCAGTACTTC
CASSLVGQGGETQYF
>NA|TRBJ2-7|TRBV5-1|TRBD1
TGCGCCACGCGGCCGGGACAGGGACCCTACGAGCAGTACTTC
CATRPGQGPYEQYF
>NA|TRBJ1-2|TRBV7-8|NA
TGTGCCAGCAGCGTTTCAGGGGACCAGCGGTATGGCTACACCTTC
CASSVSGDQRYGYTF
>NA|TRBJ2-7|TRBV19|NA
TGTGCCAGTAGTATAGGACAGAGAGCACTTTACGAGCAGTACTTC
CASSIGQRALYEQYF
>NA|TRBJ2-2|TRBV6-5|NA
TGTGCCAGCAGCAAGGGGACTGAGAACACCGGGGAGCTGTTTTTT
CASSKGTENTGELFF
>NA|TRBJ1-4|TRBV18|NA
TGTGCCAGCTCACCAGACACCTCGACAACTAAACTGTTTTTT
CASSPDTSTTKLFF
>NA|TRBJ1-2|TRBV5-6|TRBD1
TGTGCCAGCAGGGAGACAGGGAACCAAGACTATGGCTACACCTTC
CASRETGNQDYGYTF
>NA|TRBJ2-1|TRBV5-8|TRBD2
TGTGCCAGCAGCTTCCTAGCGGGGGGACTCCAGTTCTTC
CASSFLAGGLQFF
>NA|TRBJ1-2|TRBV7-8|TRBD1
TGTGCCAGCAGCTTAGAACGGACAGGGGAGGGCTACACCTTC
CASSLERTGEGYTF
>NA|TRBJ1-3|TRBV9|TRBD1
TGTGCCAGCAGCTACCGGGACAGGGGGGACACCATATATTTT
CASSYRDRGDTIYF
>once|TRBJ1-2|TRBV2|TRBD1
TGTGCCAGCAGGTCCGGGACAGGGGGCTTGATTGAAGGCTACACCTTC
CASRSGTGGLIEGYTF
>NA|TRBJ1-2|TRBV19|NA
TGTGCCAGTACTCACATCACCGGGACGGCGTATGGCTACACCTTC
CASTHITGTAYGYTF
>NA|TRBJ1-6|TRBV4-3|TRBD1
TGCGCCAGCAGCCAAGGCCGATCGACAGGGGGGAGCTCCTATAATTCACCCCTCCACTTT
CASSQGRSTGGSSYNSPLHF
>few|TRBJ2-7|TRBV28|NA
TGTGCCAGCACCTCCGGGCGGGCAGGGAATCGATACGAGCAGTACTTC
CASTSGRAGNRYEQYF
>once|TRBJ2-2|TRBV6-1|TRBD2
TGTGCCAGTCAGATGGGACTAGCAAACACCGGGGAGCTGTTTTTT
CASQMGLANTGELFF
>NA|TRBJ1-2|TRBV28|NA
TGTGCCAGCAGTCCACAGAATAACTATGGCTACACCTTC
CASSPQNNYGYTF
>NA|TRBJ2-5|TRBV7-2|NA
TGTGCCAGCAGCCCTTCGGGAGAGACCCAGTACTTC
CASSPSGETQYF
>NA|TRBJ2-5|TRBV10-3|NA
TGTGCCATCAGTGAATACGCGGGGGCCGAAGAGACCCAGTACTTC
CAISEYAGAEETQYF
>NA|TRBJ1-2|TRBV6-5|NA
TGTGCCAGCAGTTACAAGGGGAACTATGGCTACACCTTC
CASSYKGNYGYTF
>NA|TRBJ2-4|TRBV5-1|NA
TGCGCCAGCAGCTTTGAGGACGCCAAAAACATTCAGTACTTC
CASSFEDAKNIQYF
>NA|TRBJ2-7|TRBV6-5|TRBD2
TGTGCCAGCAGTTACCAGCGGGACCCCTCCTACGAGCAGTACTTC
CASSYQRDPSYEQYF
>NA|TRBJ2-5|TRBV30|TRBD2
TGTGCCTGGAGTACTAGCGGGAGGGGAAATGCTGAGACCCAGTACTTC
CAWSTSGRGNAETQYF
>once|TRBJ1-2|TRBV4-1|NA
TGCGCCAGCAGCCAAAGACCACAAGAGGCCATAGCTAACTATGGCTACACCTTC
CASSQRPQEAIANYGYTF
>NA|TRBJ2-7|TRBV7-2|TRBD2
TGTGCCAGCAGCTCGAGACTAGCGGGAGGATGGTCCTACGAGCAGTACTTC
CASSSRLAGGWSYEQYF
>NA|TRBJ1-5|TRBV19|NA
TGTGCCAGTAGTATATCAGGTAATCAGCCCCAGCATTTT
CASSISGNQPQHF
>once|TRBJ2-7|TRBV11-2|NA
TGTGCCAGCAGCTTAGTTGGGTTTGACGAGCAGTACTTC
CASSLVGFDEQYF
>NA|TRBJ1-1|TRBV29-1|NA
TGCAGCGCTTCACAGAACATGAACACTGAAGCTTTCTTT
CSASQNMNTEAFF
>NA|TRBJ2-2|TRBV6-5|NA
TGTGCCAGCAGTTACCCTCTTGGGGAGCTGTTTTTT
CASSYPLGELFF
>NA|TRBJ2-7|TRBV27|TRBD1
TGTGCCAGCAGTTTCGGGACAGGAGCCTACGAGCAGTACTTC
CASSFGTGAYEQYF
>once|TRBJ2-5|TRBV30|NA
TGTGCCTGGACCTATCTCCAAGAGACCCAGTACTTC
CAWTYLQETQYF
>NA|TRBJ1-2|TRBV4-3|TRBD1
TGCGCCAGCAGCCCGCGACAGGGAGTGGGCTACACCTTC
CASSPRQGVGYTF